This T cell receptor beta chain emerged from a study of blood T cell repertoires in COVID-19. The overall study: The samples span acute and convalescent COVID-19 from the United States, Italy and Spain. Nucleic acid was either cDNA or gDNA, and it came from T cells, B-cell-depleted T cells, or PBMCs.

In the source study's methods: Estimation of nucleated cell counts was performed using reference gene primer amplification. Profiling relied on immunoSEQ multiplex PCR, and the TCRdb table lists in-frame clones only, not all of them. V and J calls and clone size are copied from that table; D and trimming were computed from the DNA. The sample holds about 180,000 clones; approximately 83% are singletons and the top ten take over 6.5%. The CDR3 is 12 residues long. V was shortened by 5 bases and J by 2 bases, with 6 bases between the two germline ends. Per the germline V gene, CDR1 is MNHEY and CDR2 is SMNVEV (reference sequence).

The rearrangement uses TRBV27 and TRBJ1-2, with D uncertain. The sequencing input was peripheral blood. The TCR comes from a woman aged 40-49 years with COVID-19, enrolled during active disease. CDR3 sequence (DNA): TGTGCCAGCAGTCAACAAAACTATGGCTACACCTTC. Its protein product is CASSQQNYGYTF.